Below, 25 T cell receptor beta chains from the same sample are listed, as sequenced in a study of blood T cell repertoires in COVID-19. Sequencing used immunoSEQ multiplex PCR; TCRdb keeps in-frame clones, though not all of them. This sample has 270,000 or so clones, with roughly 89% found just once. Sequenced: peripheral blood. These receptor sequences come from a woman aged 40-49 years who had recovered from COVID-19.

The chain recombines TRBV18 with TRBJ1-2; D not certain. CDR3 length: 15 residues. Germline V gives CDR1 KGHSH, CDR2 LQKENI. Trimming shortened V by 0 bases and J by 0 bases, and 8 bases separated the two germline ends. The CDR3 spells CASSPPDKSNYGYTF. The CDR3 DNA reads TGTGCCAGCTCACCACCCGACAAGTCTAACTATGGCTACACCTTC. Looking up the rest from reference TRBV18 and TRBJ1-2 gives the full variable domain: NAGVMQNPRHLVRRRGQEARLRCSPMKGHSHVYWYRQLPEEGLKFMVYLQKENIIDESGMPKERFSAEFPKEGPSILRIQQVVRGDSAAYFCASSPPDKSNYGYTFGSGTRLTVV.

V gene TRBV5-1 combines with J gene TRBJ2-3; D is unresolved. The germline CDR1 and CDR2 sequences are SGHRS and YFSETQ. The CDR3 is made up of 15 amino acids. The V end was cut by 0 bases, the J end by 2 bases, with 10 bases between. The CDR3 sequence is CASSLAGSFTDTQYF. The CDR3 DNA reads TGCGCCAGCAGCTTGGCGGGTAGCTTCACAGATACGCAGTATTTT.

The rearrangement links TRBV9 to TRBJ2-5, with TRBD1 matching over 9 bases. The V gene's germline CDR1 is SGDLS and CDR2 YYNGEE. V was clipped by 4 bases and J by 5 bases; unmatched bases: 9. The CDR3 runs to 15 residues. CDR3 amino acids: CASSPRNDRGETQYF. The CDR3 nucleotides are TGTGCCAGCAGCCCCCGGAATGACAGGGGGGAGACCCAGTACTTC.

This chain links TRBV18 with TRBJ2-2; possibly TRBD2 for D (5 bases). The CDR3 has 16 amino acids. V lost 0 bases, J lost 0 bases, and 8 bases lay in between. CDR1 and CDR2 from the germline V gene are KGHSH and LQKENI. The DNA of the CDR3 is TGTGCCAGCTCACCACCTTTCGGGACGAACACCGGGGAGCTGTTTTTT. Protein: CASSPPFGTNTGELFF.

The V gene is TRBV9, the J gene TRBJ2-7; TRBD2 aligns across 15 bases. V lost 2 bases to trimming and J lost 2 bases; unmatched junction nucleotides: 5. CDR1 and CDR2 (germline): SGDLS, YYNGEE. This CDR3 spans 17 amino acids. The CDR3 DNA sequence: TGTGCCAGCAGCGTCGTGCGGACTAGCGGGAGGGCCTACGAGCAGTACTTC. As protein: CASSVVRTSGRAYEQYF.

The chain links TRBV5-1 to TRBJ2-5; 9 nucleotides align to TRBD2. V gave up 4 bases and J gave up 4 bases; unmatched junction bases: 8. Germline CDR1 SGHRS, CDR2 YFSETQ. The CDR3 contains 15 residues. This CDR3 is CASSPWREGGETQYF. The CDR3 DNA is TGCGCCAGCAGCCCGTGGCGGGAGGGAGGAGAGACCCAGTACTTC.

This chain connects TRBV7-9 to TRBJ2-1; 7 nucleotides align to TRBD1. The V gene end was trimmed by 1 base and the J gene end by 15 bases; junction bases not matched to a gene: 3. The germline gives CDR1 SEHNR, CDR2 FQNEAQ (reference sequence). This CDR3 comprises 11 residues. The CDR3 loop is CASSLDRGSFF. The CDR3 DNA follows: TGTGCCAGCAGCTTAGACAGGGGATCGTTCTTC. Variable domain in full (rest from reference TRBV7-9 and TRBJ2-1): DTGVSQNPRHKITKRGQNVTFRCDPISEHNRLYWYRQTLGQGPEFLTYFQNEAQLEKSRLLSDRFSAERPKGSFSTLEIQRTEQGDSAMYLCASSLDRGSFFGPGTRLTVL.

The CDR3 DNA follows: TGTGCCAGCAGTTTGGGACAGGGGGTAGGTGGCTACACCTTC. As protein: CASSLGQGVGGYTF. J is TRBJ1-2 and V is TRBV27; TRBD1 agrees at 11 bases. V trimming: 3 bases; J trimming: 7 bases; junction bases outside the gene matches: 4. The CDR3 runs 14 residues. Germline loops: CDR1 MNHEY, CDR2 SMNVEV (reference sequence).

V and J are TRBV29-1 and TRBJ1-3; 10 bases match TRBD1. The CDR3 sequence is 15 residues long. V lost 6 bases to trimming and J lost 0 bases; unmatched junction nucleotides: 5. CDR1 SQVTM and CDR2 ANQGSEA come from the germline V gene. The CDR3 DNA is TGCAGCGTCCAAGGACAGGGGGGCTCTGGAAACACCATATATTTT. Amino acids: CSVQGQGGSGNTIYF.

The chain recombines TRBV6-5 with TRBJ2-7; 9 bases map to TRBD1. Germline trimming cut 7 bases from V and 4 bases from J; bases unmatched to any gene: 11. Germline V gene lookup returns CDR1 MNHEY and CDR2 SVGAGI. This CDR3 is 15 amino acids long. Here the CDR3 DNA reads TGTGCCAGCATTAAAGGGACAGGGATTTTTTACGAGCAGTACTTC. Translated, it gives CASIKGTGIFYEQYF.

The chain is built from TRBV12-5 and TRBJ2-7, with a tentative D call TRBD2 (6 bases). Germline V CDR1 and CDR2: LGHNT, FRNRAP. The CDR3 length is 15 residues. V lost 3 bases, J lost 0 bases, and 12 bases lay in between. The CDR3 DNA sequence: TGTGCTAGTGGTTTACCGCGGGGCTACTCCTACGAGCAGTACTTC. It codes for CASGLPRGYSYEQYF.

The V and J genes are TRBV27 and TRBJ2-7; TRBD1 is a possible D gene (6 bases). The V gene's germline CDR1 is MNHEY and CDR2 SMNVEV (reference sequence). The length of the CDR3 is 15 residues. Trimming stripped 3 bases from V and 1 base from J, with 13 bases between. The CDR3 reads CASSFGTGQSYEQYF. The CDR3 bases are TGTGCCAGCAGTTTTGGGACCGGACAGTCCTACGAGCAGTACTTC.

This clone was counted a single time. The V and J genes are TRBV7-2 and TRBJ2-7; 7 nucleotides match TRBD2. Trimming at V came to 5 bases and at J to 3 bases, leaving 10 bases not matched to a gene. The germline gives CDR1 SGHTA, CDR2 FQGNSA. The CDR3 consists of 15 residues. DNA for the CDR3: TGTGCCAGCAGCCTTGCGACTAGCTCGGTCTACGAGCAGTACTTC. As protein: CASSLATSSVYEQYF. Using reference TRBV7-2 and TRBJ2-7 for the parts outside the CDR3, the full variable domain is GAGVSQSPSNKVTEKGKDVELRCDPISGHTALYWYRQSLGQGLEFLIYFQGNSAPDKSGLPSDRFSAERTGGSVSTLTIQRTQQEDSAVYLCASSLATSSVYEQYFGPGTRLTVT.

V gene TRBV28 combines with J gene TRBJ2-7; D is perhaps TRBD1 (5 bases). The germline V gene encodes CDR1 MDHEN and CDR2 SYDVKM. The CDR3 runs to 12 residues. The V end was cut by 8 bases, the J end by 6 bases, with 14 bases between. The CDR3: CASYVRVGEQYF. In DNA, the CDR3 is TGTGCCAGCTACGTCAGGGTGGGCGAGCAGTACTTC.

CDR3 residues: CASSAGLHSGYF. CDR3 nucleotide sequence: TGTGCCAGCAGTGCTGGGTTGCACTCGGGGTACTTC. This chain links TRBV2 with TRBJ2-5; no clear D. Trimming left V 4 bases short and J 13 bases short, with 16 bases between. The germline gives CDR1 SNHLY, CDR2 FYNNEI. The CDR3 spans 12 residues.

This sequence joins TRBV30 and TRBJ2-3; 10 bases fit TRBD2. Germline V lookup: CDR1 GTSNPN, CDR2 SVGIG (reference sequence). The CDR3 length is 15 residues. V shed 0 bases and J 5 bases; nucleotides not matched to a gene: 5. CDR3 DNA sequence: TGTGCCTGGAGTGTCAGCGGGAGGGGCAAAGATACGCAGTATTTT. Its translation is CAWSVSGRGKDTQYF.

The rearrangement links TRBV10-3 to TRBJ2-1, with TRBD2 matching 9 bases. V lost 8 bases to trimming and J lost 5 bases; unmatched junction nucleotides: 10. In germline, CDR1 is ENHRY, CDR2 SYGVKD. The CDR3 has 15 residues. CDR3 nucleotide sequence: TGTGCCATCTCTGTAGGCGGGAGGGTGAACAATGAGCAGTTCTTC. It translates to CAISVGGRVNNEQFF.

The chain combines TRBV7-8 with TRBJ2-7; maybe TRBD1 (6 bases). V was clipped by 2 bases and J by 9 bases, with 20 bases between them. The CDR3 length is 15 residues. Germline CDR1 reads SGHVS; CDR2 reads FQNEAQ. CDR3 DNA sequence: TGTGCCAGCAGCTTAATGCAGTCCGCAGGGGCAGGGCAGTACTTC. Protein product: CASSLMQSAGAGQYF.

The chain links TRBV27 to TRBJ2-4; 8 bases are a match to TRBD1. The CDR3 contains 15 residues. The germline V gene encodes CDR1 MNHEY and CDR2 SMNVEV (reference sequence). The junction had 17 bases not matched to a gene; V was cut back by 10 bases and J by 9 bases. The CDR3 DNA reads TGTGCCAAATGCAGGTTCACAGGGGGAAGGGGCATTCAGTACTTC. Residues: CAKCRFTGGRGIQYF.

CDR3 residues: CASSQEEVSGNLPGELFF. The CDR3 DNA reads as TGCGCCAGCAGCCAAGAGGAGGTTAGCGGGAACCTGCCCGGGGAGCTGTTTTTT. V usage is TRBV4-1 and J usage is TRBJ2-2; 8 bases align to TRBD2. Germline V gene lookup returns CDR1 MGHRA and CDR2 YSYEKL. CDR3 length: 18 residues. The V gene end was trimmed by 0 bases and the J gene end by 6 bases; junction bases not matched to a gene: 12.

Only one count was recorded for this clone. This chain connects TRBV28 to TRBJ1-5; 9 bases match TRBD1. The CDR3 totals 14 residues. V was clipped by 6 bases and J by 7 bases; unmatched bases: 7. Germline CDR1 MDHEN, CDR2 SYDVKM. The CDR3 DNA reads as TGTGCCAGCAGGTCCGGGGACAGGGTCCAGCCCCAGCATTTT. This translates into CASRSGDRVQPQHF.

This clone was counted a single time. CDR3 in DNA: TGTGCCAGCAGCGGGACTAGCGGGAGGAGGGATGAGCAGTTCTTC. This sequence encodes CASSGTSGRRDEQFF. J is TRBJ2-1 and V is TRBV7-6; 15 bases fit TRBD2. CDR3 size: 15 residues. V lost 5 bases to trimming and J lost 8 bases; unmatched junction nucleotides: 4. Germline V gene data show CDR1 as SGHVS and CDR2 as FNYEAQ.

The rearrangement links TRBV5-1 to TRBJ1-1; D is perhaps TRBD1 (5 bases). The CDR3 spans 12 residues. The germline V gene encodes CDR1 SGHRS and CDR2 YFSETQ. The V end was cut by 4 bases, the J end by 1 base, with 5 bases between. CDR3 coding DNA: TGCGCCAGCAGCACAGGGAACACTGAAGCTTTCTTT. Translated: CASSTGNTEAFF.

This clone has only a few counts. The V gene is TRBV5-4, the J gene TRBJ2-7; no clear D gene. CDR3 size: 15 residues. The germline V gene has CDR1 SGHNT and CDR2 YYREEE (reference sequence). V was cut by 3 bases and J by 2 bases, with 15 bases left in between. CDR3 loop: CASSSTTLSPYEQYF. The CDR3 nucleotides read TGTGCCAGCAGCTCCACGACACTTTCTCCCTACGAGCAGTACTTC.

The rearrangement links TRBV7-9 to TRBJ1-2, with a possible D match to TRBD1 (5 bases). Trimming took off 5 bases at V and 13 bases at J, with 14 bases between the two ends. Germline assignment: CDR1 SEHNR and CDR2 FQNEAQ (reference sequence). The CDR3 runs 11 residues. The CDR3 reads CASSLGTPVTF. Written as DNA, the CDR3 is TGTGCCAGCAGCCTCGGGACTCCGGTCACCTTC.